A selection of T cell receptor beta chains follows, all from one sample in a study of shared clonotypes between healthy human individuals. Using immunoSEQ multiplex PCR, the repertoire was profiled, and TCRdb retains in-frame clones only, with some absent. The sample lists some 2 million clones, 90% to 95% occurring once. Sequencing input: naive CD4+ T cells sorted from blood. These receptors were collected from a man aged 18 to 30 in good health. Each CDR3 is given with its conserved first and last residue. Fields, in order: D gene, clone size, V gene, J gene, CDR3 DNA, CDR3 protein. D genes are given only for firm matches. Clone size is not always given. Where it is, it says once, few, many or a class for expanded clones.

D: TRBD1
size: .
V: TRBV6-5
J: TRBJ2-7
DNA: TGTGCCAGCAGTTACTCGGGACAGGGGGCGAAGGAGCAGTACTTC
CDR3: CASSYSGQGAKEQYF

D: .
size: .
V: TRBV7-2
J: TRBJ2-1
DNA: TGTGCCAGCAGCTTGGCGAGGGCTACCAGGTTCTTC
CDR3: CASSLARATRFF

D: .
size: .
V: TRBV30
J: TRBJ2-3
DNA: TGTGCCTGGAGTATTGGGGGGCGAGGGACAGATACGCAGTATTTT
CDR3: CAWSIGGRGTDTQYF

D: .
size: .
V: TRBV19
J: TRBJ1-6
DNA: TGTGCCAGTACCGGGGGCTTCTCCTATAATTCACCCCTCCACTTT
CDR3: CASTGGFSYNSPLHF

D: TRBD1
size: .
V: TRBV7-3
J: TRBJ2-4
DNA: TGTGCCAGCAGCAGTAAACAGGGGGCCAAAAACATTCAGTACTTC
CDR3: CASSSKQGAKNIQYF

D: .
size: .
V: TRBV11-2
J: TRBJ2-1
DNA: TGTGCCAGCAGCTTAGGCCGGGGGAAGGACAATGAGCAGTTCTTC
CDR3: CASSLGRGKDNEQFF

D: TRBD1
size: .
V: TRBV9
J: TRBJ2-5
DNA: TGTGCCAGCAGTGGACAGGGGATAGAGACCCAGTACTTC
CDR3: CASSGQGIETQYF

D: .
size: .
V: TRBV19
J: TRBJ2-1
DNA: TGTGCCAGTAGTGGACGGGGGCTTAGTGAGCAGTTCTTC
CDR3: CASSGRGLSEQFF

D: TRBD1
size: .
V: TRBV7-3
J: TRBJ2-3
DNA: TGTGCCAGCAGCTTAGGACAGGCAGATACGCAGTATTTT
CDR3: CASSLGQADTQYF

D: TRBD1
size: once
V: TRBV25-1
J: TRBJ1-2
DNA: TGTGCCAGCAGTGACCCCAGGGGGGTTACCTTC
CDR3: CASSDPRGVTF

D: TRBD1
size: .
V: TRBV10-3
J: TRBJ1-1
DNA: TGTGCCATCAGTCAAAGCGCAAACAGGGGAACTGAAGCTTTCTTT
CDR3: CAISQSANRGTEAFF

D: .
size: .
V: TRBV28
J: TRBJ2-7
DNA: TGTGCCAGCAGTTTCTCGACAGGATCCTACGAGCAGTACTTC
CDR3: CASSFSTGSYEQYF

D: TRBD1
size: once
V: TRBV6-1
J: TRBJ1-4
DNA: TGTGCCAGCAGTGAAGACCGAGGGACAGTAGGTGAAAAACTGTTTTTT
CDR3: CASSEDRGTVGEKLFF

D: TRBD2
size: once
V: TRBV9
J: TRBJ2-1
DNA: TGTGCCAGCAGCGTAGATAGCGGGAGACCCCCGGCTGGCGTTGAGCAGTTCTTC
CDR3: CASSVDSGRPPAGVEQFF

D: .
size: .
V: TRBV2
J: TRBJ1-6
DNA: TGTGCCAGCGGTCCGTTCAGTACAGCAAATTCACCCCTCCACTTT
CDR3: CASGPFSTANSPLHF

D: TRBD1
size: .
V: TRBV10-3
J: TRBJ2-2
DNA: TGTGCCATCAGTGAGTCTAGGACAGGGGTAACCGGGGAGCTGTTTTTT
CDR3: CAISESRTGVTGELFF

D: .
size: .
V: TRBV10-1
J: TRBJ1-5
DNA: TGCGCCAGCAGTCCAGGGGTCAATCAGCCCCAGCATTTT
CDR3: CASSPGVNQPQHF

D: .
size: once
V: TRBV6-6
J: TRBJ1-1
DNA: TGTGCCAGCAGCGAGGTACAGCGCCTGAACACTGAAGCTTTCTTT
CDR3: CASSEVQRLNTEAFF

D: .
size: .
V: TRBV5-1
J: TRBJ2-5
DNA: TGCGCCAGCGCCCTACGAGATGGACCCGGCCGGGAGACCCAGTACTTC
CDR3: CASALRDGPGRETQYF

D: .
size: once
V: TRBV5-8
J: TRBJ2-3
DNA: TGTGCCAGCACCCGGGGAGTGGCAGCAGATACGCAGTATTTT
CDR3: CASTRGVAADTQYF

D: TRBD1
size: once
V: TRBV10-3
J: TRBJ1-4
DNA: TGTGCCATCAGTCCGACAGGGGCAGAAAAACTGTTTTTT
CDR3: CAISPTGAEKLFF

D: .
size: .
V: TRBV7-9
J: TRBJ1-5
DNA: TGTGCCAGCAGCTTAGGTTCGGGTTCCCTGAATCAGCCCCAGCATTTT
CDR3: CASSLGSGSLNQPQHF

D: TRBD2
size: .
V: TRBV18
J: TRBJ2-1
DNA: TGTGCCAGCTCACCGGGACTAGCGGAGGCCTATGAGCAGTTCTTC
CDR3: CASSPGLAEAYEQFF

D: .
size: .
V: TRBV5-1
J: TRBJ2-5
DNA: TGCGCCAGCAGCTCGGGCCATGGAAAAGAGACCCAGTACTTC
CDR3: CASSSGHGKETQYF

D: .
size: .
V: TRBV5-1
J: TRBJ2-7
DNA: TGCGCCAGCAGCTTGGAACAGGGAGGATTGTACTTC
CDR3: CASSLEQGGLYF

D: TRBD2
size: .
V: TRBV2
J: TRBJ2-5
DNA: TGTGCCAGCAGAGGCTTAGTAAACGCGGGGGCCCAGTACTTC
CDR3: CASRGLVNAGAQYF

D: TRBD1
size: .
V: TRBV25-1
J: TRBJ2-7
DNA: TGTGCCAGCAGTGAATCAACAGGGGCTCGGGGCGAGCAGTACTTC
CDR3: CASSESTGARGEQYF

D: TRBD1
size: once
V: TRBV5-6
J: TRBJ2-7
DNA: TGTGCCAGCAGTTTGACAGGGAGCCTGGATTACTACGAGCAGTACTTC
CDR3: CASSLTGSLDYYEQYF

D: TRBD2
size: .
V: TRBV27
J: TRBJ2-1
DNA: TGTGCCAGCAGTCCCCCGGGACTAGCGGGGTCCAATGAGCAGTTCTTC
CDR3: CASSPPGLAGSNEQFF

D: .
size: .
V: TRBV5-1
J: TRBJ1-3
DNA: TGCGCCAGCGCCCCGACAGGCAACGCTGGAAACACCATATATTTT
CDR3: CASAPTGNAGNTIYF

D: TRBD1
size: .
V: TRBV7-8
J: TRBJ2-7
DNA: TGTGCCAGCGCTACCGTAGGGGGACAGTACGAGCAGTACTTC
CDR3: CASATVGGQYEQYF

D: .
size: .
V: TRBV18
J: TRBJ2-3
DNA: TGTGCCAGCTCACCACTGAGGACTGGAGGCACAGATACGCAGTATTTT
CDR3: CASSPLRTGGTDTQYF

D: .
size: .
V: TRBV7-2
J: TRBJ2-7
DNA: TGTGCCAGCAGCATTAAACCGGGACCGGGGACCTACGAGCAGTACTTC
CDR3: CASSIKPGPGTYEQYF

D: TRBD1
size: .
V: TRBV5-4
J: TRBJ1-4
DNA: TGTGCCAGCACTTCAGGACAGGGGAGGAACGAAAAACTGTTTTTT
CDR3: CASTSGQGRNEKLFF

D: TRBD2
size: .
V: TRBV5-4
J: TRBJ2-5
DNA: TGTGCCAGCAGCTCGGAGGTAGCGGGAGACTCGGAGACCCAGTACTTC
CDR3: CASSSEVAGDSETQYF

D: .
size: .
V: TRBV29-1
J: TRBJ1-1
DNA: TGCAGCGTTGCTCGACGGGACAACCAAGGAGCTTTCTTT
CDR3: CSVARRDNQGAFF

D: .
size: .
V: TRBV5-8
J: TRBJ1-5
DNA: TGTGCCAGCAGCTTGGGTGCGACAGGAAATCAGCCCCAGCATTTT
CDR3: CASSLGATGNQPQHF

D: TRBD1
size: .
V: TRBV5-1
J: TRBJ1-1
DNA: TGCGCCAGCAGCCCCCCGGGACAGGGCGGGAGCACTGAAGCTTTCTTT
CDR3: CASSPPGQGGSTEAFF

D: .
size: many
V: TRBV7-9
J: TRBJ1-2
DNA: TGTGCCAGCAGCTACCTAGGGGGAGTCGAGGGCTACACCTTC
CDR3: CASSYLGGVEGYTF

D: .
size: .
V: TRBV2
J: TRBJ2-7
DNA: TGTGCCAGCAGTATACAGGGACCCTCCTACGAGCAGTACTTC
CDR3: CASSIQGPSYEQYF

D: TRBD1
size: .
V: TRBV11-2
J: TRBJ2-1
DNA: TGTGCCAGCAGGAAGGAGAGGGGGCATGATGAGCAGTTCTTC
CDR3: CASRKERGHDEQFF

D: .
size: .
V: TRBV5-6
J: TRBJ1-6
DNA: TGTGCCAGCAGCTTCACAGGGCCCTCAAATTCACCCCTCCACTTT
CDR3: CASSFTGPSNSPLHF

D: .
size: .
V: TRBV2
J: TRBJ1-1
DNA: TGTGCCAGCAGGTCCCCTTCCAGCGGGAACACTGAAGCTTTCTTT
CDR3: CASRSPSSGNTEAFF

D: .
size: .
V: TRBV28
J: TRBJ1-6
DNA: TGTGCCAGCAGTTTAATGTCAAATTCACCCCTCCACTTT
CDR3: CASSLMSNSPLHF

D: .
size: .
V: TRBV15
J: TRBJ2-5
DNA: TGTGCCACCAGCAGAGTTCAGGGGCTGAAGACCCAGTACTTC
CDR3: CATSRVQGLKTQYF

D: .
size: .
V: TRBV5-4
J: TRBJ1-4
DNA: TGTGCCAGCAGCCGTACAGGGACCGTGGATGAAAAACTGTTTTTT
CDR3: CASSRTGTVDEKLFF

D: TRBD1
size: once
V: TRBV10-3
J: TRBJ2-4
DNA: TGTGCCATCAGTGAGTCGGGCGGCAGGGGGCCTCTGAACATTCAGTACTTC
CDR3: CAISESGGRGPLNIQYF

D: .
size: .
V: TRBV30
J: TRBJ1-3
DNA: TGTGCCTGGAGTGGGATACGGTCGGTGAGCACCATATATTTT
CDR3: CAWSGIRSVSTIYF

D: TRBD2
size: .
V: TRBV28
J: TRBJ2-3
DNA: TGTGCCAGCAGTCAGGGACTACCATCAGATACGCAGTATTTT
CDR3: CASSQGLPSDTQYF

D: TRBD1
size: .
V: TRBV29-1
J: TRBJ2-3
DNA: TGCAGCGTTGTACAGGGGGTGCCAGATACGCAGTATTTT
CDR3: CSVVQGVPDTQYF

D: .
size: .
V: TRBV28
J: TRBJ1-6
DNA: TGTGCCAGCAGCCTCGGGCGGAGCTCCTATAATTCACCCCTCCACTTT
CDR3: CASSLGRSSYNSPLHF

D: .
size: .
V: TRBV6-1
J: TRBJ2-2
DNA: TGTGCCAGCAAGGCGGCAGGTAGCACCGGGGAGCTGTTTTTT
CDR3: CASKAAGSTGELFF

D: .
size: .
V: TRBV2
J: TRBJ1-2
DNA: TGTGCCAGCAGTGGGACAGACAACTATGGCTACACCTTC
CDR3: CASSGTDNYGYTF

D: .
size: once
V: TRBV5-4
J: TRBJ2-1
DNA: TGTGCCAGCAGCTCTCAGGGGACCGGTGAGCAGTTCTTC
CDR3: CASSSQGTGEQFF

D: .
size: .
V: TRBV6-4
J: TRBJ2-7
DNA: TGTGCCAGCAGTGAGAGAGGGGGTCCCTACGAGCAGTACTTC
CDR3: CASSERGGPYEQYF

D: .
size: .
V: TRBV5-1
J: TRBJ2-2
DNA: TGCGCCAGCAGCTTCATCCAGAACACCGGGGAGCTGTTTTTT
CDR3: CASSFIQNTGELFF

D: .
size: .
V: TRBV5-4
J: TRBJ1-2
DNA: TGTGCCAGCAGCTTGGCCGGGAGGACAGTTAATGGCTACACCTTC
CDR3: CASSLAGRTVNGYTF

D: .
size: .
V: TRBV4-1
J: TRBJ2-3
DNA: TGCGCCAGCAGCCAAGTCCTGGATACGCAGTATTTT
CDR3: CASSQVLDTQYF

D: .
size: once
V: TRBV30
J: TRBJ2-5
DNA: TGTGCCTGGAGACCCGGGGGGCAGTTTCAAGAGACCCAGTACTTC
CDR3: CAWRPGGQFQETQYF

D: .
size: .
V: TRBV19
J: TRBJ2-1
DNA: TGTGCCAGTAGTCCACCCGGGGTAGTGAACAATGAGCAGTTCTTC
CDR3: CASSPPGVVNNEQFF